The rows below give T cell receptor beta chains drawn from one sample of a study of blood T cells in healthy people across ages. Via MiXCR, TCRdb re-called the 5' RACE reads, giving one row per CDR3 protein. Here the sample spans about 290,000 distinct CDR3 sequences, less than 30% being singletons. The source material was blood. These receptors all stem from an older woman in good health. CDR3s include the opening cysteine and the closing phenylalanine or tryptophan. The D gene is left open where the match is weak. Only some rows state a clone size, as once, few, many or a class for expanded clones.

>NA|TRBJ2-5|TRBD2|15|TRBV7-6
TGTGCCAGCAGCTTAGCTTGGAGTAGCGGGGAGACCCAGTACTTC
CASSLAWSSGETQYF
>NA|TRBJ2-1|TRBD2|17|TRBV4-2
TGTGCCAGCAGCCAAGATCCTGCGGGGGGGATCGGCGATGAGCAGTTCTTC
CASSQDPAGGIGDEQFF
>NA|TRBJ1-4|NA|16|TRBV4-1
TGCGCCAGCAGCCAAGATGGGGAGGGTTTGGTTGAAAAACTGTTTTTT
CASSQDGEGLVEKLFF
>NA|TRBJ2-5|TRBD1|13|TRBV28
TGTGCCAGCAGTTCCCCGTCCCCGGGACAGCAGTACTTC
CASSSPSPGQQYF
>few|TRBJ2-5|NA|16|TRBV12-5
TGTGCTAGTGCCGGAACCTCGACAGGCCTGAAAGAGACCCAGTACTTC
CASAGTSTGLKETQYF
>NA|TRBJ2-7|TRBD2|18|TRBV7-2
TGTGCCAGCAGCTTGCAGGGACTAGCGGCTAGGGGATCGTACGAGCAGTACTTC
CASSLQGLAARGSYEQYF
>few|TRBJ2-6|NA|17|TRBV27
TGTGCCAGCAGTCCCCGACAGTTTTCCTCTGGGGCCAACGTCCTGACTTTC
CASSPRQFSSGANVLTF
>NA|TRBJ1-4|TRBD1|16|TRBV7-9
TGTGCCAGCAGCACCGATACACAGGGGATTAATGAAAAACTGTTTTTT
CASSTDTQGINEKLFF
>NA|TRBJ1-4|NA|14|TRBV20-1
TGCAGTGCTAGAGATTCGAGGTATTACGAAAAACTGTTTTTT
CSARDSRYYEKLFF
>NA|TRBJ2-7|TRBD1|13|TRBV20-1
TGCAGTGCTAGGTCCGGACAGGACTACGAGCAGTACTTC
CSARSGQDYEQYF
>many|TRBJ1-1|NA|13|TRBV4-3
TGCGCCAGCAGCCAAACAAGGAACACTGAAGCTTTCTTT
CASSQTRNTEAFF
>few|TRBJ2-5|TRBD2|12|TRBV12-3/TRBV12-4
TGTGCCAGCAGAGCGGGAGTGGAGACCCAGTACTTC
CASRAGVETQYF
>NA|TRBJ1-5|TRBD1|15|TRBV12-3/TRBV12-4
TGTGCCAGCAGGCAAGGGGGCGAGGGCAATCAGCCCCAGCATTTT
CASRQGGEGNQPQHF
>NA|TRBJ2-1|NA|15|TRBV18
TGTGCCAGCTCCCCCGACCAAATTCGGGGCAATGAGCAGTTCTTC
CASSPDQIRGNEQFF
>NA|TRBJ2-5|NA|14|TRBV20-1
TGCAGTGCTAGAGGGGCCGTGGGGGCAGAGACCCAGTACTTC
CSARGAVGAETQYF
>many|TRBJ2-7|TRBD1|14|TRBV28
TGTGCCAGCAGCTCCCGGGACAGAGACTACGAGCAGTACTTC
CASSSRDRDYEQYF
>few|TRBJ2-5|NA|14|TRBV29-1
TGCAGCGTTGGAGGGGATGGCCAGGGAGAGGCCCAGTACTTC
CSVGGDGQGEAQYF
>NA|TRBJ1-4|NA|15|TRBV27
TGTGCCAGCAGCGACGGTGGAGCAACTAATGAAAAACTGTTTTTT
CASSDGGATNEKLFF
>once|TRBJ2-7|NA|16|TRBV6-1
TGTGCCAGCATCCCTCAGGCTTGGCAGAGGAATTACGAGCAGTACTTC
CASIPQAWQRNYEQYF
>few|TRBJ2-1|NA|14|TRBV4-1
TGCGCCAGCAGCCAAGTGGGTAATCCCAATGAGCAGTTCTTC
CASSQVGNPNEQFF
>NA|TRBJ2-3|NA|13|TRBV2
TGTGCCAGCGGGCCCGAAATCACAGATACGCAGTATTTT
CASGPEITDTQYF
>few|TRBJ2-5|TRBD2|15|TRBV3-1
TGTGCCAGCAGCCCAATTAGCGGGAGAGCGGAGACCCAGTACTTC
CASSPISGRAETQYF
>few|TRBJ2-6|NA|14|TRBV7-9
TGTGCCAGCATCGAAAGCTCTGGGGCCAACGTCCTGACTTTC
CASIESSGANVLTF
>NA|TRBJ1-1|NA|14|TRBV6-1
TGTGCCAGCAGTGGGAGTTATGGGAGCACTGAAGCTTTCTTT
CASSGSYGSTEAFF
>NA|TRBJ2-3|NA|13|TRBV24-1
TGTGCCACCAGTGTGTGGGGTTCAGATACGCAGTATTTT
CATSVWGSDTQYF
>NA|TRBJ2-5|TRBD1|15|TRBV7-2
TGTGCCAGCAGCGTCGCCGGGACAGGGCAAGAGACCCAGTACTTC
CASSVAGTGQETQYF
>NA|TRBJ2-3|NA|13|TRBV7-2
TGTGCCAGCAGCCGACTAGTGGGAGATACGCAGTATTTT
CASSRLVGDTQYF
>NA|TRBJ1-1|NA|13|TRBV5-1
TGCGCCAGCAGCTTGGTTGGTGCTTCTGAAGCTTTCTTT
CASSLVGASEAFF
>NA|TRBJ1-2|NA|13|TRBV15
TGTGCCACCAGCAGAGAGGGGATCTATGGCTACACCTTC
CATSREGIYGYTF
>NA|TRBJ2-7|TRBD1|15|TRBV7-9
TGTGCCAGCAGCTCAGACAGGGGAGGAACCTACAAGCAGTACTTC
CASSSDRGGTYKQYF
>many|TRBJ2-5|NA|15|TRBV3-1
TGTGCCAGCAGCCAAAAACTAGCTTTCGGCGAGACCCAGTACTTC
CASSQKLAFGETQYF
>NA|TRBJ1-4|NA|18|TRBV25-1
TGTGCCAGCAGTGATGGATGGACCTCGGGACACACTAATGAAAAACTGTTTTTT
CASSDGWTSGHTNEKLFF
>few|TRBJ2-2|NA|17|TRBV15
TGTGCCACCAGCAGAGTCGAACTCCAGGGACCCACCGGGGAGCTGTTTTTT
CATSRVELQGPTGELFF